Below, 18 T cell receptor beta chains from the same sample are listed, as sequenced in a study of blood T cell repertoires in COVID-19. Assay used: immunoSEQ multiplex PCR; TCRdb lists only in-frame clones, some missing. Of around 200,000 clones listed, around 87% are singletons. The specimen sequenced was peripheral blood. Receptors were obtained from a man aged 35-49 years with active or convalescent COVID-19.

The CDR3 DNA sequence: TGTGCCAGCAGTTCGAGCGACAGGGAAGAGACCCAGTACTTC. Translation: CASSSSDREETQYF. V gene TRBV27 combines with J gene TRBJ2-5; 7 nucleotides align to TRBD1. Germline CDR1 is MNHEY and CDR2 is SMNVEV (reference sequence). CDR3 length equals 14 residues. V gave up 4 bases and J gave up 3 bases; unmatched junction bases: 5.

This clone was counted once. The chain employs TRBV2 and TRBJ2-7, with TRBD1 as a possible D gene (6 bases). This CDR3 is 14 amino acids long. Trimming stripped 6 bases from V and 2 bases from J, with 14 bases between. Germline-derived CDR1 and CDR2 are SNHLY and FYNNEI. CDR3 amino acids: CASRPPGVPYEQYF. CDR3 nucleotide sequence: TGTGCCAGCAGGCCCCCAGGGGTCCCCTACGAGCAGTACTTC.

The rearrangement joins TRBV4-3 to TRBJ2-3; 13 positions match TRBD2. Germline assignment: CDR1 LGHNA and CDR2 YSLEER. Trimming took 4 bases from V and 1 from J; bases not matched to a gene: 2. The CDR3 contains 16 residues. The CDR3 sequence: CASSPGTSGGTDTQYF. Here the CDR3 DNA reads TGCGCCAGCAGCCCCGGGACTAGCGGGGGCACAGATACGCAGTATTTT.

This chain connects TRBV28 to TRBJ2-5; D may be TRBD2 (6 bases). CDR1 MDHEN and CDR2 SYDVKM come from the germline V gene. The CDR3 totals 14 residues. V was cut by 6 bases and J by 5 bases, with 16 bases left in between. The chain's CDR3 is CASSPGGNRETQYF. CDR3 sequence (DNA): TGTGCCAGCAGCCCCGGGGGAAATAGGGAGACCCAGTACTTC.

The chain recombines TRBV4-2 with TRBJ2-3; 13 bases agree with TRBD2. The CDR3 runs 20 residues. The trim removed 7 bases at V and 3 bases at J, leaving 19 bases unmatched. Germline values: CDR1 LGHNA, CDR2 YNFKEQ. DNA for the CDR3: TGTGCCAGCACCCACCTCCCCGGGACTAGCGGGGTTGGCTGGACAGATACGCAGTATTTT. Protein: CASTHLPGTSGVGWTDTQYF.

CDR3 bases: TGTGCCAGCAGCTTAGTTTTATCGGGGATTGGAAACACCATATATTTT. Translated, it gives CASSLVLSGIGNTIYF. V usage is TRBV7-8 and J usage is TRBJ1-3; D uncertain. Trimming took 1 base from V and 3 from J, leaving 13 bases between them. Germline V lookup: CDR1 SGHVS, CDR2 FQNEAQ. The CDR3 is made up of 16 amino acids.

The J gene is TRBJ2-7, the V gene TRBV6-2 or TRBV6-3; TRBD2 might be the D (7 bases). The V and J ends lost 2 bases and 7 bases respectively, with 12 bases between them. This CDR3 is 13 amino acids long. Germline loops: CDR1 MNHEY, CDR2 SVGEGT. CDR3 residues: CASSYGGGGEQYF. The CDR3, as DNA: TGTGCCAGCAGTTACGGGGGGGGCGGTGAGCAGTACTTC.

The chain recombines TRBV18 with TRBJ2-7; D is possibly TRBD1 (6 bases). Trimming took 2 bases from V and 6 from J, leaving 20 bases between them. CDR1 and CDR2 from the germline V gene are KGHSH and LQKENI. CDR3 length: 16 amino acids. The CDR3 region is CASSPWGQAPLSEQYF. The CDR3 bases are TGTGCCAGCTCACCATGGGGGCAGGCCCCTCTTTCCGAGCAGTACTTC.

The V call is TRBV30, the J call TRBJ2-5; tentatively, D is TRBD2 (6 bases). The CDR3 sequence is 13 residues long. CDR1 GTSNPN and CDR2 SVGIG come from the germline V gene (reference sequence). V was cut by 7 bases and J by 2 bases, with 14 bases left in between. CDR3 coding DNA: TGTGCCTTTACAACGGGGGTGCAAGAGACCCAGTACTTC. Its translation: CAFTTGVQETQYF.

V usage is TRBV10-3 and J usage is TRBJ2-7; 7 positions match TRBD1. The germline V gene has CDR1 ENHRY and CDR2 SYGVKD. The CDR3 totals 15 residues. V was clipped by 3 bases and J by 5 bases; unmatched bases: 10. The CDR3: CAISEGAGGRDEQYF. CDR3 DNA sequence: TGTGCCATCAGTGAAGGGGCAGGGGGACGGGACGAGCAGTACTTC.

The rearrangement links TRBV4-2 to TRBJ1-1; D uncertain. The CDR3 has 15 amino acids. V was cut by 0 bases and J by 3 bases, with 11 bases left in between. CDR1 LGHNA and CDR2 YNFKEQ come from the germline V gene. Written as DNA, the CDR3 is TGTGCCAGCAGCCAAGATCCTGACTCGTACACTGAAGCTTTCTTT. Protein product: CASSQDPDSYTEAFF.

The V call is TRBV29-1, the J call TRBJ1-1; D is ambiguous. The germline V gene has CDR1 SQVTM and CDR2 ANQGSEA. V was clipped by 3 bases and J by 1 base, with 9 bases between them. CDR3 length equals 13 residues. The CDR3: CSVELLGNTEAFF. CDR3 sequence (DNA): TGCAGCGTTGAGTTGCTCGGGAACACTGAAGCTTTCTTT.

The chain is built from TRBV7-2 and TRBJ1-5, with a weak D call TRBD1 (5 bases). Germline V gene lookup returns CDR1 SGHTA and CDR2 FQGNSA. Trimming shortened V by 4 bases and J by 7 bases, and 11 bases separated the two germline ends. This CDR3 comprises 13 residues. CDR3 in amino acids: CASSWQGSQPQHF. CDR3 nucleotides: TGTGCCAGCAGCTGGCAGGGAAGCCAGCCCCAGCATTTT.

V is TRBV6-6 and J is TRBJ2-3; no firm D call. Trimming removed 10 bases from V and 0 bases from J, with 8 bases in between. This CDR3 spans 12 amino acids. The germline V gene encodes CDR1 MNHNY and CDR2 SVGAGI (reference sequence). CDR3 DNA: TGTGCCACTAGAGCTAGCACAGATACGCAGTATTTT. Protein sequence: CATRASTDTQYF.

This sequence joins TRBV6-5 and TRBJ2-5, with TRBD1 matching over 8 bases. The germline CDR1 and CDR2 sequences are MNHEY and SVGAGI. The CDR3 runs 13 residues. The junction had 5 bases not matched to a gene; V was cut back by 6 bases and J by 5 bases. The CDR3 spells CASREDRAETQYF. The CDR3 DNA reads as TGTGCCAGCAGAGAGGACAGGGCGGAGACCCAGTACTTC.

The chain couples TRBV5-1 to TRBJ2-2; TRBD1 aligns across 9 bases. CDR1 is SGHRS, CDR2 YFSETQ, per germline. V lost 5 bases and J lost 6; bases outside the gene matches: 8. CDR3 length: 15 residues. The CDR3 bases are TGCGCCAGCAGTCTACCGGGACAGGGCTCCGGGGAGCTGTTTTTT. This encodes CASSLPGQGSGELFF.

This clone occurred a few times. This chain uses TRBV7-2 with TRBJ1-2; D not resolved. V lost 3 bases and J lost 7, with 9 bases in between. CDR1 is SGHTA and CDR2 is FQGNSA in the germline V gene. The CDR3 length is 12 residues. This CDR3 reads CASSLEGGGYTF. The CDR3 region has the DNA TGTGCCAGCAGCTTGGAGGGAGGTGGCTACACCTTC.

The rearrangement joins TRBV5-5 to TRBJ1-5; tentatively, D is TRBD1 (6 bases). CDR3 length: 14 residues. V lost 6 bases and J lost 3, with 13 bases in between. From germline, CDR1 is SGHKS and CDR2 YYEKEE (reference sequence). The CDR3 sequence: CASTEGTPNQPQHF. The CDR3 DNA reads as TGTGCCAGCACAGAAGGGACACCCAATCAGCCCCAGCATTTT.